These 18 T cell receptor beta chains share one sample of origin, sequenced in a study of blood T cell repertoires in COVID-19. The assay was immunoSEQ multiplex PCR, and TCRdb's table has in-frame clones only and misses some. The sample has about 150,000 clones, about 81% seen once. Sequencing used PBMCs or T cells enriched from blood (not recorded which). The receptor source for this set is a man in his forties or fifties who had recovered from COVID-19.

V gene TRBV7-9 combines with J gene TRBJ2-5, with TRBD2 matching over 7 bases. Germline V gives CDR1 SEHNR, CDR2 FQNEAQ (reference sequence). The CDR3 runs 16 residues. Trimming took 2 bases from V and 5 from J; bases not matched to a gene: 11. Written as DNA, the CDR3 is TGTGCCAGCAGCTTAAGGGAGGGGCGGGTCTATGAGACCCAGTACTTC. Its protein product is CASSLREGRVYETQYF.

The chain links TRBV4-2 to TRBJ2-2; TRBD2 might be the D (5 bases). Germline V gives CDR1 LGHNA, CDR2 YNFKEQ. CDR3 length: 17 amino acids. The germline V and J ends were trimmed by 7 bases and 3 bases, with 21 bases remaining between them. This CDR3 reads CASTNQGRAGDTGELFF. For the CDR3, the DNA is TGTGCCAGCACCAATCAAGGGCGGGCCGGAGACACCGGGGAGCTGTTTTTT.

The chain combines TRBV6-2 or TRBV6-3 with TRBJ1-6; 8 bases are shared with TRBD1. Germline CDR1 and CDR2: MNHEY and SVGEGT. Germline trimming cut 1 base from V and 2 bases from J; bases unmatched to any gene: 4. The CDR3 is 17 residues long. In DNA, the CDR3 is TGTGCCAGCAGTTACTACCGGACAGGGACCTATAATTCACCCCTCCACTTT. As protein: CASSYYRTGTYNSPLHF.

The V gene is TRBV6-1, the J gene TRBJ1-5; TRBD1 might be the D (5 bases). Looked up from germline, CDR1 is MNHNS and CDR2 is SASEGT. CDR3 length equals 12 residues. V dropped 1 base and J dropped 9 bases, with 7 bases sitting between them. The CDR3 here is CASSEGGGPQHF. Here the CDR3 DNA reads TGTGCCAGCAGTGAAGGGGGGGGGCCCCAGCATTTT.

This sequence joins TRBV27 and TRBJ1-1; D is unclear. The ends were cut back, 3 bases at V and 2 bases at J, with 10 bases in the middle. Germline V gene lookup returns CDR1 MNHEY and CDR2 SMNVEV (reference sequence). This CDR3 is built from 14 residues. DNA for the CDR3: TGTGCCAGCAGTTTTTCCGCTCTAAACACTGAAGCTTTCTTT. This gives the protein CASSFSALNTEAFF.

The rearrangement links TRBV6-2 or TRBV6-3 to TRBJ2-7; TRBD1 agrees at 10 bases. Trimming cost V 5 bases and J 2 bases; bases outside gene matches: 18. Germline V CDR1 and CDR2: MNHEY, SVGEGT. The CDR3 contains 19 residues. The CDR3 bases are TGTGCCAGCAGTCATTTTAACCGGGACAGGGGAAAACGACCCTACGAGCAGTACTTC. Translation gives CASSHFNRDRGKRPYEQYF.

The chain is built from TRBV11-2 and TRBJ2-7; TRBD1 matches at 8 bases. Germline-derived CDR1 and CDR2 are SGHAT and FQNNGV. This CDR3 has 14 amino acids. V shed 6 bases, J shed 0 bases, and the junction held 4 bases outside the gene matches. The CDR3, as DNA: TGTGCCAGCAGGCACACAGGGGGCTCCTACGAGCAGTACTTC. As protein: CASRHTGGSYEQYF.

The chain links TRBV7-7 to TRBJ2-1; TRBD2 matches 14 bases. The length of the CDR3 is 15 residues. Trimming at V came to 5 bases and at J to 8 bases, leaving 5 bases not matched to a gene. Germline V lookup: CDR1 SSHAT, CDR2 FNYEAQ (reference sequence). CDR3 nucleotide sequence: TGTGCCAGCAGCCCCGGGACTAGCGGGGGCGATGAGCAGTTCTTC. Amino acid sequence: CASSPGTSGGDEQFF.

The chain carries TRBV19 and TRBJ2-5; D unclear. The CDR3 extends over 15 amino acids. V was pared by 3 bases and J by 0 bases, with 11 bases between. Germline CDR1 and CDR2: LNHDA and SQIVND (reference sequence). The CDR3 nucleotides read TGTGCCAGTAGTATCCCCGGGTCCCACCAAGAGACCCAGTACTTC. Protein product: CASSIPGSHQETQYF.

This chain's CDR3 is CASREQGDYGYTF. As DNA, the CDR3 is TGTGCCAGTAGGGAACAGGGGGATTATGGCTACACCTTC. The rearrangement uses TRBV19 and TRBJ1-2; 8 bases are a match to TRBD1. V dropped 6 bases and J dropped 5; count of bases not matched to a gene: 5. This CDR3 has 13 amino acids. Per the germline V gene, CDR1 is LNHDA and CDR2 is SQIVND (reference sequence).

The chain couples TRBV7-9 to TRBJ1-5; TRBD1 matches at 7 bases. CDR3 size: 13 residues. In germline, CDR1 is SEHNR, CDR2 FQNEAQ (reference sequence). Trimming cost V 5 bases and J 9 bases; bases outside gene matches: 7. CDR3 nucleotide sequence: TGTGCCAGCAGCACGGGACAGATCGGGCCCCAGCATTTT. Translation gives CASSTGQIGPQHF.

The chain recombines TRBV30 with TRBJ1-2, with D possibly matching TRBD1 (5 bases). There are 13 residues in the CDR3. V was trimmed by 3 bases and J by 8 bases, leaving 16 bases between them. The germline V gene encodes CDR1 GTSNPN and CDR2 SVGIG (reference sequence). The CDR3 here is CAWSRGWGDGYTF. In nucleotides, the CDR3 is TGTGCCTGGAGCCGGGGGTGGGGAGACGGCTACACCTTC.

The chain joins TRBV2 to TRBJ2-3; TRBD2 aligns across 9 bases. The V and J ends lost 7 bases and 1 base, in that order; junction bases with no gene match: 9. Germline V CDR1 and CDR2: SNHLY, FYNNEI. There are 16 residues in the CDR3. The CDR3 region is CASIASGVFRTDTQYF. For the CDR3, the DNA is TGTGCCAGCATCGCTAGCGGGGTTTTTCGCACAGATACGCAGTATTTT.

The chain carries TRBV7-8 and TRBJ2-7; D is undetermined. Germline V gene sequence: CDR1 SGHVS, CDR2 FQNEAQ. The CDR3 length is 12 residues. V was pared by 3 bases and J by 3 bases, with 6 bases between. DNA for the CDR3: TGTGCCAGCAGCTTTAACAACTACGAGCAGTACTTC. Amino acid sequence: CASSFNNYEQYF.

The chain combines TRBV2 with TRBJ1-5; maybe TRBD1 (6 bases). Germline V CDR1 and CDR2: SNHLY, FYNNEI. The CDR3 runs to 14 residues. Trimming stripped 6 bases from V and 0 bases from J, with 9 bases between. Written as DNA, the CDR3 is TGTGCCAGCAGAGGACAGTATAGCAATCAGCCCCAGCATTTT. This gives the protein CASRGQYSNQPQHF.

The chain links TRBV5-6 to TRBJ2-1; TRBD1 matches 10 bases. V shed 5 bases and J 6 bases; nucleotides not matched to a gene: 2. The length of the CDR3 is 13 residues. Germline values: CDR1 SGHDT, CDR2 YYEEEE. The CDR3 DNA follows: TGTGCCAGCAGATGGACAGGGGGCAATGAGCAGTTCTTC. Its protein product is CASRWTGGNEQFF.

The gene calls are TRBV18 and TRBJ2-7, with 9 bases aligning to TRBD1. Germline values: CDR1 KGHSH, CDR2 LQKENI. The trim removed 6 bases at V and 7 bases at J, leaving 10 bases unmatched. This CDR3 is 14 amino acids long. CDR3 in amino acids: CASSLRTGEWEQYF. The CDR3 DNA sequence: TGTGCCAGCTCCCTACGGACAGGGGAGTGGGAGCAGTACTTC.

The chain has TRBV2 and TRBJ1-5; 7 positions agree with TRBD1. Germline assignment: CDR1 SNHLY and CDR2 FYNNEI. This CDR3 is 18 amino acids long. V shed 1 base, J shed 7 bases, and the junction held 16 bases outside the gene matches. The CDR3 DNA is TGTGCCAGCAGTGAAGGGAGTTCGGGCAGGGGGGTTGGACAGCCCCAGCATTTT. It codes for CASSEGSSGRGVGQPQHF.